This TCR beta chain was recorded in a study of spatial heterogeneity in lung cancer. Findings of the study overall: The appearance of ubiquitous expanded tumor TCRs in blood was greater at resection than follow-up.

This clonotype was detected many times. Its antigen is unknown. Within a library made for alpha chains, this beta chain is off target, and its count is uninformative. After removal of 5 bases from V and 5 bases from J, the junction contained 6 bases not matched to a gene. This CDR3 comprises 14 residues. From germline, CDR1 is SEHNR and CDR2 FQNEAQ (reference sequence). Every individual TCR cDNA molecule carried its own unique molecular identifier, which allowed correction of PCR and sequencing errors. TCRdb analysed the 5' RACE reads with MiXCR anew, one entry per CDR3 protein. The sample includes under 15,000 distinct CDR3 sequences, under 4% of them seen just once. Time point in this sample: sample taken at primary tumor resection. Unsorted whole RNA from tumor, nontumor lung or frozen PBMC underwent sequencing. The donor population consisted of some 67 patients with untreated, early-stage non-small cell lung cancer.

The chain employs TRBV7-9 and TRBJ2-3; 8 bases are a match to TRBD2. Sequenced here: PBMCs, sampled at surgery. This sequence originates from a male donor with early-stage non-small cell lung cancer. The CDR3 loop is CASSVVAGIDTQYF. CDR3 coding DNA: TGTGCCAGCAGCGTCGTAGCGGGAATAGATACGCAGTATTTT.